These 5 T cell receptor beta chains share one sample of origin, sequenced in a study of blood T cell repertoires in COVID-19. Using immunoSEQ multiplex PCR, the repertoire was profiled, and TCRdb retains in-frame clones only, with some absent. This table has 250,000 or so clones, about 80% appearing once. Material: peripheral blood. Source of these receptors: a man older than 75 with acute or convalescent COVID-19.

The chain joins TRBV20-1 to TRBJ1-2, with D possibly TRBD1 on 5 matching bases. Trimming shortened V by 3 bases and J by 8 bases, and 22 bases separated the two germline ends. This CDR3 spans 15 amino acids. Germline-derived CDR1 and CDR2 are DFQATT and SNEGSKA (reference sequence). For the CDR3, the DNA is TGCAGTGCTAGTCCCAGGGCAGTCACGTCATCGGGCTACACCTTC. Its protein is CSASPRAVTSSGYTF.

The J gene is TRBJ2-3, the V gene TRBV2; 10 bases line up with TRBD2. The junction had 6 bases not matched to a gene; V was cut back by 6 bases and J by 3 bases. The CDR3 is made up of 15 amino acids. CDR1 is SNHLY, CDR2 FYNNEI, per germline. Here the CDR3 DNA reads TGTGCCAGCAGGGAACTAGCGGGACTTACAGATACGCAGTATTTT. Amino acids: CASRELAGLTDTQYF.

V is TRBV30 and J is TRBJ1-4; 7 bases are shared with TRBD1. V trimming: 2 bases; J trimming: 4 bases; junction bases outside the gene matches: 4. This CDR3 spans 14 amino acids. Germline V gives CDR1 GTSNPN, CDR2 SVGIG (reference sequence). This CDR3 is CAWSQGVINEKLFF. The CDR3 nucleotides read TGTGCCTGGAGTCAGGGGGTGATTAATGAAAAACTGTTTTTT.

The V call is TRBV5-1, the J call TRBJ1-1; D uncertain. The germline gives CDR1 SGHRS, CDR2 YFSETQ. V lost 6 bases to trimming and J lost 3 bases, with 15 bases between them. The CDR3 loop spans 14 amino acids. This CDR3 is CASTPPGYHTEAFF. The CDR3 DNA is TGCGCCAGCACCCCTCCCGGGTACCACACTGAAGCTTTCTTT.

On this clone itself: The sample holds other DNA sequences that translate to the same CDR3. CDR3 nucleotides: TGTGCCAGCAGCTTGGGAGGACAGGCGTCCTACGAGCAGTACTTC. This gives the protein CASSLGGQASYEQYF. The chain carries TRBV5-4 and TRBJ2-7; 7 positions agree with TRBD1. The length of the CDR3 is 15 residues. Trimming took 0 bases from V and 1 from J; bases not matched to a gene: 4. Germline V gene lookup returns CDR1 SGHNT and CDR2 YYREEE (reference sequence).